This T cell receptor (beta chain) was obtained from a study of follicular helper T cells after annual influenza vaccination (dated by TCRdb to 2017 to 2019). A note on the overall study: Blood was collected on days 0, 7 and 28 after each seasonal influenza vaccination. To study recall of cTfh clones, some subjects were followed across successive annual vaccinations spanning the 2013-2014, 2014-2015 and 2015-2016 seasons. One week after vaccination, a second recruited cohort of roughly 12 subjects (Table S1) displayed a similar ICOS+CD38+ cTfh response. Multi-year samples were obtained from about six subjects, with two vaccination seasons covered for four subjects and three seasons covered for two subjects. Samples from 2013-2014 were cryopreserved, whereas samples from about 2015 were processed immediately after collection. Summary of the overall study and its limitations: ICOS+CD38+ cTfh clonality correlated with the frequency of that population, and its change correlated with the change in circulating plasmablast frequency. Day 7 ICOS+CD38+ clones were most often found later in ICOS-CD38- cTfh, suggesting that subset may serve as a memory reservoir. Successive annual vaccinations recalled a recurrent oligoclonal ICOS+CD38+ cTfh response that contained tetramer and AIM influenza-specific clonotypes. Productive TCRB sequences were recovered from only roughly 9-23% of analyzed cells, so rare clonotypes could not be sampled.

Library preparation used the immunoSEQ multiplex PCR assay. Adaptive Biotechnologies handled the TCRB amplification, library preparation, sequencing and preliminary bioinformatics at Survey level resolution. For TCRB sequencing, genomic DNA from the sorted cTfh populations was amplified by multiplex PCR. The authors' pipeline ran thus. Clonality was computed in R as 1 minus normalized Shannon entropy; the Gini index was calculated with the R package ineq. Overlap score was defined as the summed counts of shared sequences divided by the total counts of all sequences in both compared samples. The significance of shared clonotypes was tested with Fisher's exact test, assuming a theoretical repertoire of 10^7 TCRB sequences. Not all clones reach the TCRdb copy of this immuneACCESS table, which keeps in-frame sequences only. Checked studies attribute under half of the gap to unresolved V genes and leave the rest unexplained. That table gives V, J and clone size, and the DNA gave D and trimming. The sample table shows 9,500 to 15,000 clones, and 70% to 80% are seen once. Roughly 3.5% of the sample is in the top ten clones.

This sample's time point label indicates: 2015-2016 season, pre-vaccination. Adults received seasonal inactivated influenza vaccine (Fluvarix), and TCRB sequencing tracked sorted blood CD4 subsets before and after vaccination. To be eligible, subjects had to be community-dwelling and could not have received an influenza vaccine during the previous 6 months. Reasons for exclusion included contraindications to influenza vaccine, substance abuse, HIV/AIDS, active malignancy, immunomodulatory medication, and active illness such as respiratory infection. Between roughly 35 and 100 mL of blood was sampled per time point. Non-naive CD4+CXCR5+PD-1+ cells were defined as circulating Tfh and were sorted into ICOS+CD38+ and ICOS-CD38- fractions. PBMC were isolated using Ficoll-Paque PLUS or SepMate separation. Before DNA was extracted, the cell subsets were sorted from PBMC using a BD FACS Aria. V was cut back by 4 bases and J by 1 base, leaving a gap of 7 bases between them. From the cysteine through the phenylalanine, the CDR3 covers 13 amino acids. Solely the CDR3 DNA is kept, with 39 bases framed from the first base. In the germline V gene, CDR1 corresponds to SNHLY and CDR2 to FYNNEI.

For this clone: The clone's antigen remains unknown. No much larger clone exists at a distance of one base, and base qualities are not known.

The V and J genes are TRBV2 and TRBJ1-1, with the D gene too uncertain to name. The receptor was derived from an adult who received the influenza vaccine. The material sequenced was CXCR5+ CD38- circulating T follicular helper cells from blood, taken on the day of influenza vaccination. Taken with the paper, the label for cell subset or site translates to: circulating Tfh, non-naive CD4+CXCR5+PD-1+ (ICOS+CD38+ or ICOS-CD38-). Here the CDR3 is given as CASSATENTEAFF. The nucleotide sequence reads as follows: TGTGCCAGCAGTGCCACAGAGAACACTGAAGCTTTCTTT.